This T cell receptor beta chain was found in a study of cytomegalovirus exposure and HLA in healthy donors. As for the study in general: Of all 360 or so donors who were genotyped, around 82% belonged to the Caucasian-associated ancestry cluster.

This clone was seen only once. A multiplex PCR was run with 60 Vbeta primers and 13 Jbeta primers. Produced via immunoSEQ multiplex PCR; TCRdb's table is partial and in-frame only. The sample records about 140,000 clones, roughly 79% being singletons. V was clipped by 1 base and J by 5 bases, with 9 bases between them. Germline CDR1 MNHEY, CDR2 SMNVEV (reference sequence). This CDR3 has 13 residues. Sequences were obtained from PBMCs. This clonotype was sampled from a young man in good health and CMV-seropositive. The chain carries TRBV27 and TRBJ2-7, with a possible D match to TRBD2 (5 bases). CDR3 sequence (DNA): TGTGCCAGCAGTTTATTGGGGAGCCACGAGCAGTACTTC. Translation gives CASSLLGSHEQYF.